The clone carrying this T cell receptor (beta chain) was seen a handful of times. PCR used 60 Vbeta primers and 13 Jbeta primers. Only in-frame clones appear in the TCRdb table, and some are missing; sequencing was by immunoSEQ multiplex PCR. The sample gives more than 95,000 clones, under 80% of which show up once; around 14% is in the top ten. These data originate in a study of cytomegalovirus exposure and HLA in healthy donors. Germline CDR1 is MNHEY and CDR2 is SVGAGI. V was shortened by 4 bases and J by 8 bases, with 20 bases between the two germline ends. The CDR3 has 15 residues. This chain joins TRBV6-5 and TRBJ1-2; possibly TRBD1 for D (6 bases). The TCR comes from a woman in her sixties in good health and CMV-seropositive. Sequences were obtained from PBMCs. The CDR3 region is CASSLTQGWPRGYTF. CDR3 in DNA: TGTGCCAGCAGTTTAACTCAGGGGTGGCCCCGGGGCTACACCTTC.